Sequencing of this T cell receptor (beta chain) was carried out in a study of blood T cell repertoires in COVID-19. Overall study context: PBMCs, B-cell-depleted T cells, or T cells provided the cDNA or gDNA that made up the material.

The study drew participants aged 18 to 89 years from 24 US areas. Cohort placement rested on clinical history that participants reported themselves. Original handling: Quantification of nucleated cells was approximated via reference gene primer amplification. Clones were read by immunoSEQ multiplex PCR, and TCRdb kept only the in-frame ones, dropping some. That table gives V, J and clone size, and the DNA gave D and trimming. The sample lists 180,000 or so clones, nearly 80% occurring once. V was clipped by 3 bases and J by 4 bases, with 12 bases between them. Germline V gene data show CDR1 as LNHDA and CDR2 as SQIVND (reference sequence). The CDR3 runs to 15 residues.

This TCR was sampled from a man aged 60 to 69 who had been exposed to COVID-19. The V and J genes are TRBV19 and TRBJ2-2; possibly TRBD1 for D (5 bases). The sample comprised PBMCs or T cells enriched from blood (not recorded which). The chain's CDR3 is CASSIQGFSTGELFF. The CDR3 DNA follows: TGTGCCAGTAGTATTCAGGGTTTTAGCACCGGGGAGCTGTTTTTT.